This TCR beta chain was captured in a study of blood T cell repertoires in COVID-19. Sequencing used immunoSEQ multiplex PCR; TCRdb keeps in-frame clones, though not all of them. This sample has roughly 70,000 clones; roughly 89% occur once, and the top ten carry 7% to 9%. The sample was peripheral blood. The origin of this receptor is a human donor in a cohort sampled during active COVID-19.

The CDR3 here is CASTKSGWGPRDEQYF. The CDR3 bases are TGTGCCAGCACCAAATCAGGCTGGGGGCCCCGCGACGAGCAGTACTTC. V gene TRBV7-3 combines with J gene TRBJ2-7; TRBD1 is a possible D gene (6 bases). The CDR3 is made up of 16 amino acids. V gave up 7 bases and J gave up 5 bases, with 24 bases separating them. Per germline, CDR1 SGHTA and CDR2 FQGTGA.